This T cell receptor (beta chain) was captured in a study of cytomegalovirus exposure and HLA in healthy donors. For the study at large: Most genotyped donors, around 78% of around 370, had Caucasian-associated genetic ancestry. Study-wide results and limits: Under in vitro conditions, a few CMV-associated chains were confirmed as specific for CMV antigens. Previously analyzed data showed that most TCR beta V segments were productive at a frequency of about 87% or about 30%.

Use of 60 Vbeta and 13 Jbeta primers characterized the PCR. The repertoire was sequenced with immunoSEQ multiplex PCR; TCRdb's copy has only in-frame clones and lacks some. The sample yields 200,000 or so clones, 80% to 85% seen once. Regarding this clone: Its antigen is unknown.

Germline V CDR1 and CDR2: SNHLY, FYNNEI. Trimming pared 3 bases from V and 0 bases from J, leaving 20 bases between. The CDR3 contains 18 residues. The sample consisted of PBMCs. V and J are TRBV2 and TRBJ1-2; TRBD1 might be the D (6 bases). This receptor was obtained from a woman aged 40 to 55 in good health and CMV-seronegative. CDR3 nucleotide sequence: TGTGCCAGCAGTGAGCCTTCAGGCAGGGGAGTCCCTAACTATGGCTACACCTTC. Its translation: CASSEPSGRGVPNYGYTF.